This TCR beta chain was sequenced in a study of vaccination effects on CD4 cells after COVID-19 (dated by TCRdb to between 2021 and 2024). Concerning the study at large: The ViraFEST assay stimulated PBMC with viral peptide pools and then used TCR sequencing to identify antigen-specific CD4+ T cell clonotypes by expansion. Across the study, the median time from the second dose to post-vaccine sampling was 72 days (range 14 to 241). About 1.8 million PBMC per well were cultured with approximately 10 ug/ml peptides in IMDM containing roughly 5% human AB serum, about 9.7 IU/ml IL-2 and gentamicin. In both COVID-19 convalescent patients and infection-naive vaccine recipients, the study compared SARS-CoV-2 spike-specific CD4+ TCR repertoires from before mRNA vaccination with those from after it. Altogether, around ten COVID-19 convalescent patients and a few SARS-CoV-2-naive healthy vaccine recipients made up the full study. Cultures from other donors in the study were sequenced with the Oncomine TCR Beta short-read assay on an Illumina iSeq 100. The full study reports these points: Among healthy vaccine recipients, nearly all vaccine-induced clones were SARS-CoV-2 mono-reactive, and only 1 of 255 was cross-reactive with common cold coronaviruses. At late post-vaccination timepoints, both infection-induced and vaccine-induced clones showed marked clonal contraction, consistent with waning T cell responses. The study was limited by a small number of convalescent patients and lacked early post-infection timepoints.

Clipping removes 1 base from V and 7 bases from J, with 5 as the unmatched junction base count. The CDR3 spans 15 residues, from the cysteine through the phenylalanine. The retained sequence is limited to the CDR3, 45 bases, with the frame set at the first base. From the germline V gene, CDR1 is LGHNA and CDR2 is YNFKEQ. Libraries were constructed by the immunoSEQ multiplex PCR assay. DNA from the CD4+ T cells that had been cultured and isolated underwent TCR beta CDR3 sequencing. For the original study's pipeline: Non-productive TCR sequences were removed and reads were trimmed to the CDR3 region, keeping CDR3s of at least 7 amino acids. Antigen-specific clonotypes were identified using the MANAFEST web app by comparison of expansion in peptide wells against reference cultures. To count as positive, a clone had to show expansion at FDR<0.05 compared with the reference and with all other wells, an odds ratio above 5, and a frequency above 0.1% in two replicate wells. Clonotypes significantly expanded in SARS-CoV-2 spike wells and in at least one common cold coronavirus spike condition were defined as cross-reactive. CDR3 similarity was assessed by Levenshtein distance with the stringdist R package, and unrooted trees were built with ape in R 3.6.1. The table comes from immuneACCESS by way of TCRdb, which keeps in-frame sequences with V and J called. Part of the clones is missing from these tables; in studies checked, under half for an unresolved V gene and the rest for unknown reasons. V and J calls and clone size are given by that table; D and trimming were obtained from the DNA. The table for this sample lists some 40,000 clones; under 70% of them were counted only once. The ten largest clones represent under 10% of the sample.

Note on this clone: Its target antigen remains unknown. No per-base quality is available; no much larger clone lies one base away.

After less than eleven days of culture, CD4+ T cells were isolated with the EasySep CD4+ T cell isolation kit. Two doses of either the BNT162b2 or the mRNA-1273 mRNA SARS-CoV-2 vaccine were administered to participants. The absence of prior SARS-CoV-2 infection in healthy vaccine recipients was confirmed by negative nucleocapsid antibodies before and after vaccination. On days 3 and 7, half of the culture medium was replaced with fresh IL-2-containing medium. Unless noted otherwise, every peptide stimulation condition was grown in triplicate wells. Using Ficoll-Paque Plus gradient centrifugation, PBMC were separated from whole blood and then either used fresh or cryopreserved at -140C. Genomic DNA was extracted from cultured CD4+ T cells with the QIAamp micro DNA kit.

This sequence originates from a human donor who received a COVID-19 vaccine. The material was CD4+ T cells from PBMCs cultured without peptide, obtained after COVID-19 vaccination. Recombination joined TRBV4-2 with TRBJ1-4; TRBD1 matches 8 bases in the middle. The sequenced DNA is TGTGCCAGCAGCCAAGGGGAGACAGGGGCTGAAAAACTGTTTTTT. This translates into CASSQGETGAEKLFF.